This T cell receptor beta chain was sequenced for a study of PD-1 blockade in classical Hodgkin lymphoma. Patients all relapsed after autologous stem cell transplantation, and there was variation in brentuximab vedotin exposure. Clones were sequenced by immunoSEQ multiplex PCR, and TCRdb holds only the in-frame ones, with some missing. The sample holds 75,000 to 100,000 clones, approximately 88% seen once. The CDR3 has 14 residues. Germline CDR1 reads LNHDA; CDR2 reads SQIVND (reference sequence). Trimming removed 7 bases from V and 7 bases from J; junction bases left unmatched: 5. The clonotype comes from a human donor with classical Hodgkin lymphoma. The chain is built from TRBV19 and TRBJ2-2; TRBD1 matches at 11 bases. This specimen consisted of peripheral blood mononuclear cells (PBMCs), obtained at baseline. The CDR3 DNA follows: TGTGCCAGTACTAGGACAGGGGGCATCGGGGAGCTGTTTTTT. Amino acid sequence: CASTRTGGIGELFF.